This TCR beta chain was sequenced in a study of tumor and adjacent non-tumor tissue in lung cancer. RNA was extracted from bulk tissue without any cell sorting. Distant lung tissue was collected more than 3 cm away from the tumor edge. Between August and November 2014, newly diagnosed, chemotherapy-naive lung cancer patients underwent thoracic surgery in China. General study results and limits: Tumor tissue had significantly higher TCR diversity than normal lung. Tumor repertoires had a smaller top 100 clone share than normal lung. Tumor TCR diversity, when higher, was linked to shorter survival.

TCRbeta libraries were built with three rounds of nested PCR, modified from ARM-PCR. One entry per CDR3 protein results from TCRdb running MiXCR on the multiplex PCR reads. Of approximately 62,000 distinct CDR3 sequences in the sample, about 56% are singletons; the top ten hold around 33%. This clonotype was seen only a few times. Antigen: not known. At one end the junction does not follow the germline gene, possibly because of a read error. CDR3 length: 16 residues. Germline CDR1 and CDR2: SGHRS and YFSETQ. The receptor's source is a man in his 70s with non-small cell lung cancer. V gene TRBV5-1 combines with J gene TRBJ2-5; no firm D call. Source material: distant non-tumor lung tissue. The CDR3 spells CASRPSSGRIVETQYF. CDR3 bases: TGCGCAAGCAGACCCTCTAGTGGTAGGATAGTGGAGACCCAGTACTTC.